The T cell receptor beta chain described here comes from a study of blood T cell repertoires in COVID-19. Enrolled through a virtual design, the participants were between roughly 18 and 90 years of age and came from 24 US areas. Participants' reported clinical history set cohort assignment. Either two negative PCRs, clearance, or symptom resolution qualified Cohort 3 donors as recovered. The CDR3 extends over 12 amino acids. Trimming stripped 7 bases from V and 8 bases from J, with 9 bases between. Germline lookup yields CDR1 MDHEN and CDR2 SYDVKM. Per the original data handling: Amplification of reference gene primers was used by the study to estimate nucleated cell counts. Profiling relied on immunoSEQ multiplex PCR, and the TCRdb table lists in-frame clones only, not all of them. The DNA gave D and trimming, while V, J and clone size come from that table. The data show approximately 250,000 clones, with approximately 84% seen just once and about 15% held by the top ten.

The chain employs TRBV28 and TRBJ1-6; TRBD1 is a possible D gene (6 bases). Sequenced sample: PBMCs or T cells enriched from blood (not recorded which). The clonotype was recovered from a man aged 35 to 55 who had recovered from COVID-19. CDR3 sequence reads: CASMAGDSPLHF. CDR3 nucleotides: TGTGCCAGCATGGCAGGGGATTCACCCCTCCACTTT. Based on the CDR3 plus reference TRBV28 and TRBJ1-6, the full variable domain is DVKVTQSSRYLVKRTGEKVFLECVQDMDHENMFWYRQDPGLGLRLIYFSYDVKMKEKGDIPEGYSVSREKKERFSLILESASTNQTSMYLCASMAGDSPLHFGNGTRLTVT.